This T cell receptor beta chain was sequenced during a study of blood T cell repertoires in COVID-19. In the study overall: COVID-19 samples, acute and convalescent, were from the United States, Italy and Spain. The cDNA or gDNA used as material had been derived from T cells, B-cell-depleted T cells, or PBMCs.

Germline CDR1 reads SGHVS; CDR2 reads FNYEAQ. The CDR3 contains 14 residues. The V end lost 0 bases, the J end lost 1 base, and 6 bases lay between the germline ends. Source study methods: Estimated nucleated cell counts came from reference gene primer amplification. Only in-frame clones appear in the TCRdb table, and some are missing; sequencing was by immunoSEQ multiplex PCR. The DNA gave D and trimming, while V, J and clone size come from that table. This sample has about 300,000 clones, with more than 70% found just once. The receptor comes from a man between 18 and 35 years old who had recovered from COVID-19. The chain is built from TRBV7-6 and TRBJ1-1; maybe TRBD1 (5 bases). Sequenced input: peripheral blood. As DNA, the CDR3 is TGTGCCAGCAGCTTAGCAGGGGAGAACACTGAAGCTTTCTTT. It encodes CASSLAGENTEAFF.